The entry below gives a single T cell receptor beta chain sequence along with its context. Antigen: not known. This entry belongs to a study of cytomegalovirus exposure and HLA in healthy donors. The wider study: Unique TCR beta sequences numbering about 100 million came from about 180 million T cells in an earlier analysis. There were 350 to 400 genotyped donors. Of these, about 86% fell in the genetic ancestry cluster associated with self-reported Caucasian donors. Study-wide findings and caveats: Presence/absence analyses assumed roughly uniform sequencing depth across donors, which may not hold.

Researchers ran the PCR with 60 Vbeta and 13 Jbeta primers. Profiling relied on immunoSEQ multiplex PCR, and the TCRdb table lists in-frame clones only, not all of them. The sample consists of some 110,000 clones, about 70% of them appearing once. The receptor was isolated from a boy aged 5 to 17 in good health and CMV-seronegative. The sequenced sample consisted of PBMCs.

The CDR3 reads CAWSVRSGVYEQYF. The CDR3 DNA reads TGTGCCTGGAGTGTACGGTCAGGGGTCTACGAGCAGTACTTC. The chain recombines TRBV30 with TRBJ2-7, with a possible D match to TRBD1 (6 bases). The V gene lost 0 bases and the J gene lost 3 bases, with 12 bases spanning the gap. This CDR3 has 14 residues. Germline V gene data show CDR1 as GTSNPN and CDR2 as SVGIG (reference sequence).